Described below is a single T cell receptor beta chain sequence and its context. The antigen is not known. The data were taken from a study of T cell responses to AZD1222 COVID-19 vaccine. The study's findings and limits: Spike was spanned by vaccine-associated CD4 TCRs, which were dominant at 160-218 and 743-854. The donor cohort was predominantly white British with a female majority, and clonal diversity may have been underestimated.

Trimming took 2 bases from V and 8 from J; bases not matched to a gene: 15. The germline V gene encodes CDR1 LGHNA and CDR2 YNFKEQ. This CDR3 spans 17 amino acids. Some clones are missing from TCRdb's copy, which holds only in-frame ones; the method was immunoSEQ multiplex PCR. The data hold fewer than 90,000 clones, with roughly nine tenths observed a single time. This material consisted of peripheral blood, taken on day 0 of AZD1222 vaccination. This rearrangement joins TRBV4-2 to TRBJ1-2; 9 nucleotides match TRBD1. This sequence originates from an adult in good health. The CDR3 DNA is TGTGCCAGCAGCCAAAGCCTTACCGGGCGGACAGGGGAAGGCTACACCTTC. It specifies CASSQSLTGRTGEGYTF.